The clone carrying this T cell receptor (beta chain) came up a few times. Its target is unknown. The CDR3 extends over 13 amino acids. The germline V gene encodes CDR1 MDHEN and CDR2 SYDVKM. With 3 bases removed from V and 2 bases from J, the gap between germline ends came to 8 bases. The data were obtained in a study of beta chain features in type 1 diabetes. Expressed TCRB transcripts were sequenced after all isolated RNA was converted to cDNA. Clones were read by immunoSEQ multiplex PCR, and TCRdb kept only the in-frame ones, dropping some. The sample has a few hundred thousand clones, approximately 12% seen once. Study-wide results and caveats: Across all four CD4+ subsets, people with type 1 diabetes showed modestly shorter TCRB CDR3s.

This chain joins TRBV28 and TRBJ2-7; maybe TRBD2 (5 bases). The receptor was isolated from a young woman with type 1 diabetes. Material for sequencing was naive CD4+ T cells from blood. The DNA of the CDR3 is TGTGCCAGCAGTTTGGAGGTCCCCTACGAGCAGTACTTC. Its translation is CASSLEVPYEQYF.